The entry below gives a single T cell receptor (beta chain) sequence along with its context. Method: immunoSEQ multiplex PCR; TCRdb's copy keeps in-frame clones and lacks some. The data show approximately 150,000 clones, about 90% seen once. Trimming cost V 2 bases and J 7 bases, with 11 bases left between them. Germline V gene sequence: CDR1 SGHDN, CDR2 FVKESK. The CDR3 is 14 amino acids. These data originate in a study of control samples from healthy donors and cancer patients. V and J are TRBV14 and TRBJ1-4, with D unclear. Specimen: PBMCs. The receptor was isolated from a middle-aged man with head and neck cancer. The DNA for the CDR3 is TGTGCCAGCAGCCAACAGGTCGCGGGTGAAAAACTGTTTTTT. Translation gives CASSQQVAGEKLFF. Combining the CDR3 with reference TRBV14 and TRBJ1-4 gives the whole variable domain EAGVTQFPSHSVIEKGQTVTLRCDPISGHDNLYWYRRVMGKEIKFLLHFVKESKQDESGMPNNRFLAERTGGTYSTLKVQPAELEDSGVYFCASSQQVAGEKLFFGSGTQLSVL.